Listed below are T cell receptor beta chains from one sample, sequenced in a study of T cell responses to AZD1222 COVID-19 vaccine. The protocol was immunoSEQ multiplex PCR, while the TCRdb copy is restricted to in-frame clones and leaves out a portion. In the table there are 130,000 to 150,000 clones, about nine tenths of which are singletons. The sequenced sample was peripheral blood, obtained on day 0 of AZD1222 vaccination. These receptors all stem from an adult in good health. The CDR3 runs from the conserved cysteine through the conserved F or W. A D gene is named only where the DNA matches it firmly. Only part of the rows carry a size: once, few, many, or a class if the clone is expanded.

J gene | D gene | clone size | V gene | CDR3 protein | CDR3 DNA
TRBJ2-7 | TRBD1 | NA | TRBV6-6 | CASSTAGQGLDEQYF | TGTGCCAGCAGTACAGCGGGACAGGGATTAGACGAGCAGTACTTC
TRBJ1-1 | TRBD1 | once | TRBV4-1 | CASSPTAHKGAVGTEAFF | TGCGCCAGCAGCCCGACAGCCCACAAGGGGGCGGTCGGCACTGAAGCTTTCTTT
TRBJ2-1 | TRBD1 | NA | TRBV3-1/TRBV3-2 | CASSQAGTGSEQFF | TGTGCCAGCAGCCAAGCCGGGACAGGGTCTGAGCAGTTCTTC
TRBJ1-2 | NA | NA | TRBV5-4 | CASSWDTSFPYGYTF | TGTGCCAGCAGTTGGGACACCAGTTTCCCCTATGGCTACACCTTC
TRBJ2-6 | TRBD2 | NA | TRBV5-1 | CASSLVASGRGGANVLTF | TGCGCCAGCAGCTTGGTCGCTAGCGGCCGCGGTGGGGCCAACGTCCTGACTTTC
TRBJ1-3 | TRBD1 | NA | TRBV9 | CASSAGQEPRSGNTIYF | TGTGCCAGCAGCGCCGGACAGGAGCCCCGATCAGGAAACACCATATATTTT
TRBJ2-5 | NA | NA | TRBV5-1 | CASSLIASGRETQYF | TGCGCCAGCAGTCTTATAGCGTCCGGTCGGGAGACCCAGTACTTC
TRBJ2-7 | NA | NA | TRBV27 | CASSSRSLASYEQYF | TGTGCCAGCAGTTCCCGGTCCCTAGCCTCCTACGAGCAGTACTTC
TRBJ2-2 | NA | NA | TRBV12-3/TRBV12-4 | CASSLNGAGELFF | TGTGCCAGCAGTTTAAACGGCGCCGGGGAGCTGTTTTTT
TRBJ1-1 | TRBD1 | few | TRBV10-2 | CASGQGTNTEAFF | TGCGCCAGCGGACAGGGAACGAACACTGAAGCTTTCTTT
TRBJ2-1 | NA | NA | TRBV10-2 | CATSRTLNEQFF | TGCGCCACCTCCAGGACCCTCAATGAGCAGTTCTTC
TRBJ2-1 | TRBD2 | NA | TRBV15 | CATSNYGTSRRDEQFF | TGTGCCACCAGCAACTATGGGACTAGCCGGCGGGATGAGCAGTTCTTC
TRBJ2-7 | NA | NA | TRBV5-1 | CASSIRMGYEQYF | TGCGCCAGCAGTATTCGGATGGGCTACGAGCAGTACTTC
TRBJ2-3 | TRBD2 | NA | TRBV3-1/TRBV3-2 | CASSQYGISGSGTDTQYF | TGTGCCAGCAGCCAATACGGAATAAGCGGGAGTGGAACAGATACGCAGTATTTT
TRBJ2-1 | TRBD2 | NA | TRBV4-1 | CASSPHVFTSESSYNEQFF | TGCGCCAGCAGCCCCCACGTGTTCACTAGCGAGAGCTCCTACAATGAGCAGTTCTTC
TRBJ1-5 | NA | once | TRBV6-4 | CASSDSRGDNQPQHF | TGTGCCAGCAGTGACTCGAGAGGTGACAATCAGCCCCAGCATTTT
TRBJ1-5 | NA | NA | TRBV11-2 | CASSLDWVDKPQHF | TGTGCCAGCAGCTTAGATTGGGTGGATAAGCCCCAGCATTTT
TRBJ2-7 | TRBD2 | NA | TRBV15 | CATSRDGEGTTRYEQYF | TGTGCCACCAGCAGAGATGGGGAGGGGACTACCCGCTACGAGCAGTACTTC
TRBJ2-7 | TRBD2 | NA | TRBV4-2 | CASSPGLAGGSEQYF | TGTGCCAGCAGCCCAGGACTAGCGGGAGGGAGCGAGCAGTACTTC
TRBJ1-2 | NA | NA | TRBV28 | CASRWEPAGGYTF | TGTGCCAGCAGGTGGGAACCGGCGGGTGGCTACACCTTC
TRBJ2-2 | NA | NA | TRBV6-6 | CASSPHAGRNTGELFF | TGTGCCAGCAGTCCCCATGCTGGCAGAAACACCGGGGAGCTGTTTTTT
TRBJ2-7 | NA | few | TRBV7-2 | CASSLWLAEGGYYEQYF | TGTGCCAGCAGCTTATGGCTAGCGGAGGGGGGTTACTACGAGCAGTACTTC
TRBJ2-1 | NA | NA | TRBV2 | CAGGQEYNEQFF | TGTGCCGGGGGACAAGAATACAATGAGCAGTTCTTC
TRBJ2-7 | NA | NA | TRBV18 | CASSPAEGPGYEQYF | TGTGCCAGCTCACCGGCAGAGGGTCCGGGCTACGAGCAGTACTTC
TRBJ1-2 | NA | NA | TRBV6-2/TRBV6-3 | CASSSKTGANYGYTF | TGTGCCAGCAGTTCCAAGACAGGAGCTAACTATGGCTACACCTTC
TRBJ2-7 | NA | NA | TRBV11-1 | CASSLRSGIGYEQYF | TGTGCCAGCAGCCTTAGGTCAGGGATCGGGTACGAGCAGTACTTC
TRBJ1-2 | NA | NA | TRBV30 | CAWSRWIYGYTF | TGTGCCTGGAGCAGGTGGATCTATGGCTACACCTTC
TRBJ2-7 | TRBD2 | NA | TRBV2 | CASSFSGRAIDEQYF | TGTGCCAGCAGTTTTAGCGGGAGGGCCATTGACGAGCAGTACTTC
TRBJ2-7 | NA | NA | TRBV30 | CASTRAYEQYF | TGTGCCTCCACCCGCGCTTACGAGCAGTACTTC
TRBJ2-7 | TRBD2 | NA | TRBV6-5 | CASSRLAGDGEQYF | TGTGCCAGCAGCCGCTTAGCGGGAGACGGCGAGCAGTACTTC
TRBJ1-3 | NA | NA | TRBV7-8 | CASSLGRWATSGNTIYF | TGTGCCAGCAGCTTAGGCCGATGGGCCACCTCTGGAAACACCATATATTTT
TRBJ1-2 | NA | NA | TRBV7-2 | CASSLGTGRVYGYTF | TGTGCCAGCAGCTTAGGAACAGGGAGGGTCTATGGCTACACCTTC
TRBJ1-2 | NA | NA | TRBV5-4 | CASSGTGFGYTF | TGTGCCAGCAGCGGAACAGGGTTCGGCTACACCTTC
TRBJ2-4 | NA | NA | TRBV24-1 | CATSGSGGAKNIQYF | TGTGCCACCAGTGGGAGTGGGGGAGCCAAAAACATTCAGTACTTC
TRBJ2-1 | TRBD2 | NA | TRBV4-1 | CASSQFPKRAGPRSSYNEQFF | TGCGCCAGCAGTCAATTCCCGAAACGAGCGGGACCTCGCAGCTCCTACAATGAGCAGTTCTTC